The clone carrying this TCR beta chain was observed a handful of times. The sample belongs to a study of blood T cells in healthy people across ages. Primed by a sample-barcoded 5' primer and a J-beta primer mix, a second PCR proceeded for roughly 6 to 12 cycles. MiXCR, applied by TCRdb to the 5' RACE reads, yields one record per CDR3 protein. The sample contains about 780,000 distinct CDR3 sequences, roughly 26% of which appear only once. This CDR3 comprises 18 residues. Trimming took 6 bases from V and 2 from J, leaving 20 bases between them. Germline V gene sequence: CDR1 MGHRA, CDR2 YSYEKL. The data also belong to a second study, concerning T cells of mothers and their children.

V and J are TRBV4-1 and TRBJ2-6; D gene unclear. The clonotype originates from a boy aged 5-17 years in good health. Material for sequencing was blood. The DNA for the CDR3 is TGCGCCAGCAGTCCCGACCTTCCGGGTATCGCTGGGGCCAACGTCCTGACTTTC. This translates into CASSPDLPGIAGANVLTF.